Listed here is a single T cell receptor (beta chain). It lacks a known antigen. Qualities for individual bases were not recorded, and no much larger clone is one base off. The data stem from a study of beta chain features in type 1 diabetes (dated by TCRdb to 2016 to 2018). About the full investigation: Mean age, gender distribution, total cell number and subset yield were not different between patients and healthy donors. A total of some 110 million sorted cells were examined across all samples, and a strong correlation was observed between cell number per subset and RNA yield. In the study, recently diagnosed type 1 diabetes patients and matched healthy donors were compared on the TCRB repertoires of their sorted circulating CD4+ T cell subsets. Regulatory and stem cell-like memory subsets were obtained from only 8 patients and about eight healthy donors, while naive and central memory subsets were obtained from all 30 or so donors. Overall study outcomes, separate from this receptor: Type 1 diabetes patients showed a moderate but significant shortening of TCRB CDR3 length in all four CD4+ subsets. At VDJ recombination sites, patients with type 1 diabetes made fewer insertions and deleted more nucleotides, a pattern implying thymic rearrangement abnormalities. Shorter templates might be favored by PCR, yet because patient and control samples were amplified and corrected together, any such skew would affect both groups equally. Because small numbers of individuals were included in the HLA sub-analyses, any influence of HLA type on TCRB rearrangement was left unresolved. Because cDNA was sequenced instead of genomic DNA, activated cells with high expression could be over-represented, although the groups did not differ in activation or CD3 levels. Naive, central memory and regulatory TCRB repertoires appeared more similar among patients than among healthy donors.

CDR1 is given as SGHTA and CDR2 as FQGTGA, both from the germline V gene. Reading from cysteine to phenylalanine, the CDR3 counts 15 amino acids. Only the CDR3 region is kept as DNA, spanning 45 bases read in frame from base 1. V trim: 3 bases; J trim: 7 bases; unmatched bases: 9. The entire amount of isolated RNA was reverse transcribed using the High Capacity cDNA Reverse Transcription Kit, so the sequenced TCRB transcripts were expressed ones. Deep immunoSEQ sequencing was applied to naive, central memory and regulatory T cell samples, giving an average of about 3.8 million total reads per sample. After sorted cells were lysed in RLT buffer, RNA was extracted with DNase-treated RNeasy Micro or Mini kits, with the choice depending on cell number. To prevent cross-contamination, each cell subset was processed individually, whereas patient and healthy donor samples were processed jointly. The immunoSEQ multiplex PCR was used to amplify TCRB sequences from cDNA, yielding 87-bp fragments that span the CDR3 region. Sequencing of the amplicons was done on the Illumina HiSeq platform. The authors' analysis ran thus. Synthetic template baselines were used to correct PCR bias computationally, reads within Hamming distance 2 were collapsed, and singletons that could not be merged were discarded. Reads were aligned to IMGT to assign V, D and J genes, CDR3 length, and insertions or deletions at six rearrangement sites. Within each subset, clonotype counts were normalized to sorted cell number, and only after that were true diversity and Gini coefficients computed with the tcR R package. The overlap coefficient, calculated on TCRB nucleotide sequences, was used to measure repertoire sharing. Out-of-frame TCRB sequences from naive cells were analyzed to stand in for the pre-selection repertoire. The table was pulled from immuneACCESS by TCRdb, which kept in-frame rearrangements only. Such tables lose some clones; where checked, under half of the loss comes from unresolved V genes, and the rest has no known cause. That table supplies the V and J calls and clone size; D and trimming were determined from the DNA. The sample contains about 710,000 clones, over 11% of them found a single time. Just under 0.04% of the sample lies in the top ten.

Each donor gave one peripheral blood draw, averaging roughly 100 mL, which was collected into heparinised tubes. Naive, central memory, regulatory and stem cell-like memory CD4+ T cells were sorted on a BD FACSAria II using a panel including CD45RO, CCR7, CD25, CD127, CD95 and CD27. A purity above 95% was achieved for all sorted populations. PBMCs were isolated immediately by Lymphoprep density gradient centrifugation and stained directly without culture. Samples were stained and sorted in pairs, with one healthy donor and one patient per experiment, so that batch effects were minimized. Input material: naive CD4+ T cells from blood. The cell subset or site label on this specimen signifies: true naive CD4+ T cells. The chain uses TRBV7-3 and TRBJ2-1; 7 junctional bases match TRBD1. This sequence originates from a man aged 18 to 35 with type 1 diabetes. Read as DNA, the sequence is TGTGCCAGCAGCTTTGAGGGGGCCGGGTCTAATGAGCAGTTCTTC. Its protein is CASSFEGAGSNEQFF.